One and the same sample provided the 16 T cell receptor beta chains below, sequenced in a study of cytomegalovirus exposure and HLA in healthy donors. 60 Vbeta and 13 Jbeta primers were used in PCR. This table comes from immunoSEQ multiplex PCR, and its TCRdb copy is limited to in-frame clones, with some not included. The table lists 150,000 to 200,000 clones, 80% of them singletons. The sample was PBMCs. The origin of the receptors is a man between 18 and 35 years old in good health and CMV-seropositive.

In DNA form, the CDR3 reads TGTGCCAGCAGCGCTAGTGGGGGGGAAGAGACCCAGTACTTC. Its protein is CASSASGGEETQYF. The gene calls are TRBV9 and TRBJ2-5, with 7 bases lining up with TRBD2. From germline, CDR1 is SGDLS and CDR2 YYNGEE. V shed 3 bases, J shed 3 bases, and the junction held 5 bases outside the gene matches. The CDR3 extends over 14 amino acids.

CDR3 amino acids: CASSLSLAYNEQFF. Here the CDR3 DNA reads TGTGCCAGCAGTTTATCCCTAGCATACAATGAGCAGTTCTTC. This chain connects TRBV28 to TRBJ2-1; D is possibly TRBD2 (5 bases). The V and J ends lost 1 base and 4 bases respectively, with 8 bases between them. The CDR3 length is 14 residues. CDR1 MDHEN and CDR2 SYDVKM come from the germline V gene.

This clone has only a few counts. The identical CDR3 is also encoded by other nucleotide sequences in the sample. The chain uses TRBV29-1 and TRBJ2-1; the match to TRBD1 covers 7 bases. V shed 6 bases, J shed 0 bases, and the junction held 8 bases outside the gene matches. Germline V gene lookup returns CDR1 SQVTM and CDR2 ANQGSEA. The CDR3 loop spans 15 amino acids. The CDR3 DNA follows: TGCAGCGTGGAGGTGTGGGACAGCTCCTACAATGAGCAGTTCTTC. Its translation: CSVEVWDSSYNEQFF.

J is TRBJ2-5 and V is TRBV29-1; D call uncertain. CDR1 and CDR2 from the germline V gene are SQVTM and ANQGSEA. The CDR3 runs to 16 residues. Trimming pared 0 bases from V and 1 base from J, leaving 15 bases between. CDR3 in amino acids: CSVEEVGWRTQETQYF. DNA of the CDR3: TGCAGCGTTGAAGAAGTAGGTTGGAGAACCCAAGAGACCCAGTACTTC.

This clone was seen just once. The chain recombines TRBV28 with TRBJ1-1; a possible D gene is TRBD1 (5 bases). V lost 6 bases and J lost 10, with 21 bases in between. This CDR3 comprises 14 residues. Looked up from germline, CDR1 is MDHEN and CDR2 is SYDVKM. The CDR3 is CASRHSATREGAFF. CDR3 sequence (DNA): TGTGCCAGCAGGCACTCCGCGACCAGGGAGGGAGCTTTCTTT.

The CDR3 bases are TGTGCCAGCAGCTTCGGTCTAGCGGGAGGGGCCGGGGAGCTGTTTTTT. Its translation: CASSFGLAGGAGELFF. The chain employs TRBV5-4 and TRBJ2-2, with 12 nucleotides matching TRBD2. Germline CDR1 reads SGHNT; CDR2 reads YYREEE (reference sequence). Trimming removed 2 bases from V and 6 bases from J; junction bases left unmatched: 5. This CDR3 comprises 16 residues.

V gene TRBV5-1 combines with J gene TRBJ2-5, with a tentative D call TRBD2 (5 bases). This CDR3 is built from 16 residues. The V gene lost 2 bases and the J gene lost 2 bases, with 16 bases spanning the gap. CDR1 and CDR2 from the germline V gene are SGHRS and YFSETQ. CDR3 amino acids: CASSFGSSTGQETQYF. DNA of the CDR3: TGCGCCAGCAGCTTCGGGTCCAGTACGGGACAAGAGACCCAGTACTTC.

The CDR3 loop reads CASSPIAGRYEQYF. As DNA, the CDR3 is TGTGCCAGCAGTCCAATTGCGGGGCGCTACGAGCAGTACTTC. The chain joins TRBV6-1 to TRBJ2-7; D perhaps matches TRBD2 (6 bases). The germline V and J ends were trimmed by 5 bases and 3 bases, with 14 bases remaining between them. Germline CDR1 reads MNHNS; CDR2 reads SASEGT. The CDR3 totals 14 residues.

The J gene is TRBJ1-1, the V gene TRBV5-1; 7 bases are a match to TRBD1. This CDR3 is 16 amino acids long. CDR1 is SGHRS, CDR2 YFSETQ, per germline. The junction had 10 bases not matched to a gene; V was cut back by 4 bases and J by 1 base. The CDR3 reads CASSGSPGQSNTEAFF. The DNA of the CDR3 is TGCGCCAGCAGCGGGAGCCCGGGACAGTCGAACACTGAAGCTTTCTTT. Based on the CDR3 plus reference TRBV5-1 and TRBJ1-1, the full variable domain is KAGVTQTPRYLIKTRGQQVTLSCSPISGHRSVSWYQQTPGQGLQFLFEYFSETQRNKGNFPGRFSGRQFSNSRSEMNVSTLELGDSALYLCASSGSPGQSNTEAFFGQGTRLTVV.

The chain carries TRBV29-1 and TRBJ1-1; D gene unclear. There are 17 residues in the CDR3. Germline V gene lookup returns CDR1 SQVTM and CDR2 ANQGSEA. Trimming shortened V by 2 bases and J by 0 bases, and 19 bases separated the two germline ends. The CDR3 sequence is CSVENFQEGMMNTEAFF. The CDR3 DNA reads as TGCAGCGTTGAAAATTTCCAGGAGGGAATGATGAACACTGAAGCTTTCTTT.

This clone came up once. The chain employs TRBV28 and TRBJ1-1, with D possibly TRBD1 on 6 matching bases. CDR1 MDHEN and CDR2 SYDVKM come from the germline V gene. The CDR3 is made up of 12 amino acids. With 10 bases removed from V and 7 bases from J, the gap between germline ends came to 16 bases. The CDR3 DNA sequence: TGTGCCACCACAGGGTTCCGACTTGAAGCTTTCTTT. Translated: CATTGFRLEAFF.

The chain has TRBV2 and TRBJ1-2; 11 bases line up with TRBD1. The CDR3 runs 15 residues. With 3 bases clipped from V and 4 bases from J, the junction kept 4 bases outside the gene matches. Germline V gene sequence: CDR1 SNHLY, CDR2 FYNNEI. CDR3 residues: CASSEGTGGIYGYTF. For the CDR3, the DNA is TGTGCCAGCAGTGAGGGGACAGGGGGAATCTATGGCTACACCTTC.

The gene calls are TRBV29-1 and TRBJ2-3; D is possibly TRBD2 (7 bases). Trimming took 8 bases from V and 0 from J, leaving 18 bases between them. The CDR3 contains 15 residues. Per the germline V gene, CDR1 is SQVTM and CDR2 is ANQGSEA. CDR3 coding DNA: TGCAGCCAGGGGAGTACTAGCGAAAGCACAGATACGCAGTATTTT. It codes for CSQGSTSESTDTQYF.

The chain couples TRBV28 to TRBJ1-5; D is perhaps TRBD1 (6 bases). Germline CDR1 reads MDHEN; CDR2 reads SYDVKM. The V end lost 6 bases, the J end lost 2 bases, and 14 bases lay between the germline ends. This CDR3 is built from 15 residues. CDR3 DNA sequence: TGTGCCAGCAGCCTCAGGGGAATGGGCAATCAGCCCCAGCATTTT. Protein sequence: CASSLRGMGNQPQHF.

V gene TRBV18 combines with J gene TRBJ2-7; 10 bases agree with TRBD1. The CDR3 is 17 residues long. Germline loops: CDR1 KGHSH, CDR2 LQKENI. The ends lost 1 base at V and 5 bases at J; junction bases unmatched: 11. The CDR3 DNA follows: TGTGCCAGCTCACCACTTTCGGGACAGGGGTTCCTCCACGAGCAGTACTTC. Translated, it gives CASSPLSGQGFLHEQYF.

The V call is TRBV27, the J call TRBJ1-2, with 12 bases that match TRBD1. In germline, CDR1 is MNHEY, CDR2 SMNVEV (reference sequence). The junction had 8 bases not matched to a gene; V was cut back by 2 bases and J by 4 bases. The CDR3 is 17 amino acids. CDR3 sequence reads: CASSLKGPGQGAYGYTF. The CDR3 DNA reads TGTGCCAGCAGTTTAAAGGGCCCGGGACAGGGGGCCTATGGCTACACCTTC.